A selection of T cell receptor beta chains follows, all from one sample in a study of T-cell memory formation after mild COVID-19. TCRdb re-derived calls from the 5' RACE reads in MiXCR, one entry per CDR3 protein. The table has 150,000 or so distinct CDR3 sequences, roughly 15% seen once. Sequences were obtained from PBMCs or a T cell subset sorted from them (not recorded which). These receptors all stem from an adult woman who had mild COVID-19 (a few samples of this study predate the infection). Cell type and time point are not known. CDR3s include the opening cysteine and the closing phenylalanine or tryptophan.

22,TRBV7-9,CASSLYLTGVGLLPSKNTEAFF
16,TRBV19,CASSTRGAGGSYEQYF
13,TRBV5-1,CASSRRSGDTQYF
13,TRBV3-1,CASSQVLNRPQHF
14,TRBV7-9,CASSWQGGSYEQYF
14,TRBV10-3,CAIRAGPRDHEQYF
18,TRBV27,CASRQIGTSGNDGETQYF
14,TRBV18,CASSPGGGVYEQYF
16,TRBV5-1,CASSSRQGGIGTEAFF
13,TRBV5-1,CASSLAGEGEQYF
15,TRBV11-2,CASSSGGHLINEQYF
16,TRBV5-5,CASSSLTAGGRNEQFF
14,TRBV6-1,CASSEASRANVLTF
14,TRBV6-5,CASSRDRGLNEQFF
14,TRBV5-1,CASSLGPQGNEQFF
14,TRBV3-1,CASSQDRVRNTIYF
13,TRBV29-1,CSVVTGRQETQYF
14,TRBV12-3/TRBV12-4,CASSSGTMGHGYTF
15,TRBV5-1,CASSLGQETVYGYTF
15,TRBV7-9,CASSFDRSSGNTIYF
14,TRBV12-3/TRBV12-4,CASSPGGAVYGYTF
15,TRBV21-1,CASSKEKGAGETQYF
16,TRBV5-4,CASSSTSGPFTYEQYF
15,TRBV12-3/TRBV12-4,CASSPKGQGPHEQYF
17,TRBV14,CASSQRRTSSGGNEQFF
13,TRBV9,CASSVGHYNEQFF
21,TRBV4-2,CASSHQKEQGESWLAKNIQYF
15,TRBV18,CASSPFTGGGETQYF
18,TRBV4-3,CASSQVLVVGVNTGELFF
15,TRBV5-1,CASTYAGTSNNEQFF
15,TRBV6-5,CASGLGGLAKNIQYF
17,TRBV9,CASSVAILAGVDNEQFF
17,TRBV7-9,CASSLPRWTGLVDEQFF
12,TRBV5-1,CASSFGTGEAFF
13,TRBV20-1,CSAIRDRAAGYTF
15,TRBV12-3/TRBV12-4,CASSLGTVSGNTIYF
16,TRBV4-2,CASSQGGTALGNTAFF
14,TRBV5-1,CASGGGIPYNEQFF
14,TRBV12-3/TRBV12-4,CASRIQGGPYGYTF
15,TRBV2,CASPAGGQHTDTQYF
17,TRBV10-3,CAISESKLAGNTGELFF
12,TRBV29-1,CSVGQGGHGYTF
15,TRBV5-1,CASSLAGGGTTEAFF
13,TRBV12-3/TRBV12-4,CASSLRDGYEQYF
11,TRBV27,CASSSGYEQYF
13,TRBV7-8,CASSSDSGNTIYF
15,TRBV7-2,CASSQSISGRDTQYF
16,TRBV24-1,CATSDFGTGSVETQYF
13,TRBV7-2,CASSLVSLDTQYF
14,TRBV6-5,CASRTRDNYSPLHF
17,TRBV7-3,CASSSGTGETGAIVLTF
13,TRBV4-3,CASSQERVAVLTF
15,TRBV5-1,CASSLGSGAGTEAFF